This T cell receptor beta chain was retrieved from a study of T cell repertoires in cytomegalovirus infection. As concerns this clonotype: The antigen remains unidentified.

This CDR3 has 14 residues. CDR1 and CDR2 (germline): MNHNS, SASEGT. V was trimmed by 0 bases and J by 3 bases, leaving 9 bases between them. A single record per CDR3 protein comes from TCRdb applying MiXCR to the reads. The repertoire holds some 450,000 distinct CDR3 sequences, with around 32% as singletons. The study's findings and limits: Public TCR beta family frequency separated CMV-and-HLA carriers, including in an independent cohort.

Sequencing input: PBMCs. The rearrangement links TRBV6-1 to TRBJ2-7; D remains ambiguous. This TCR was recovered from a human donor in good health (CMV status not recorded). Some clones in this sample may be carry-over from other donors' samples. In nucleotides, the CDR3 is TGTGCCAGCAGTGAAGCGGCAGGCGACTACGAGCAGTACTTC. Its translation: CASSEAAGDYEQYF.